The source of this T cell receptor beta chain is a study of OX40 agonist ivuxolimab in advanced cancers. Study-level information: Intravenous ivuxolimab was administered to patients every 2 weeks at 0.01 to 10 mg/kg.

TCRdb's copy holds only in-frame clones and misses some; the assay was immunoSEQ multiplex PCR. The sample shows over 40,000 clones, 88% of them seen only once. The V and J ends lost 1 base and 5 bases respectively, with 5 bases between them. CDR1 and CDR2 (germline): KGHSH, LQKENI. The CDR3 sequence is 12 residues long. The chain carries TRBV18 and TRBJ2-5, with D possibly called TRBD1 or TRBD2 (5 bases each). The material was CD4+ or CD8+ T cells sorted from blood, obtained in a trial of the OX40 agonist ivuxolimab. This TCR came from an adult with an advanced solid tumor such as melanoma, head and neck, liver or kidney cancer. The CDR3, as DNA: TGTGCCAGCTCACCACGGGGGGAGACCCAGTACTTC. Encoded protein: CASSPRGETQYF.